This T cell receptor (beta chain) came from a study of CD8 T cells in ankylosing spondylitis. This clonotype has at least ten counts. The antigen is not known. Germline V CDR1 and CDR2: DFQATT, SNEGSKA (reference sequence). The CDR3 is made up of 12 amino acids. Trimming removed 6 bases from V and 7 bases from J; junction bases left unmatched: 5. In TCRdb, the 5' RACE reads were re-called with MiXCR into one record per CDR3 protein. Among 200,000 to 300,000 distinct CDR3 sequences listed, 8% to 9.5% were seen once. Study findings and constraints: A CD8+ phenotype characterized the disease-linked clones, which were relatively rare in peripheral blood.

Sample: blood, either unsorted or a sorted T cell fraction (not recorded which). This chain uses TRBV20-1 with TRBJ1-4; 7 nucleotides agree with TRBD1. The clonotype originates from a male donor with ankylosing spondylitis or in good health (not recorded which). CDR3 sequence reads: CSAQAGGEKLFF. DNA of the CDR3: TGCAGTGCACAGGCAGGGGGTGAAAAACTGTTTTTT.